This T cell receptor beta chain originates from a study of T cells in localized non-small cell lung cancer. This clone appeared once. Its matching antigen is unknown. Findings and limits, study-wide: Adjacent lung had a median approximately 50 of the 100 largest tumor clones. A raised T cell density in blood coincided with lengthier overall survival. Uninvolved nearby lung showed the greatest T cell clonality, exceeding that found in tumor. Investigators sequenced only a single tumor region, leaving heterogeneity possible.

The assay was immunoSEQ multiplex PCR, and TCRdb's table has in-frame clones only and misses some. The data hold 100,000 to 150,000 clones, with about 89% observed a single time. The sequencing used peripheral blood, collected before any cancer treatment. This TCR was sampled from an older female donor with stage I lung adenocarcinoma.

The CDR3 protein is CASSLMTSGRNVLTF. CDR3 DNA sequence: TGTGCCAGCAGCTTAATGACTAGCGGGAGGAACGTCCTGACTTTC. The chain recombines TRBV13 with TRBJ2-6; TRBD2 matches 13 bases. Germline V gene sequence: CDR1 PRHDT, CDR2 FYEKMQ (reference sequence). The CDR3 contains 15 residues. Trimming cost V 2 bases and J 10 bases; bases outside gene matches: 2.